These 6 T cell receptor beta chains were all obtained from the same sample, sequenced in a study of blood T cells in healthy people across ages. Combining a sample-barcoded 5' primer with a J-beta primer mix, a second PCR ran for 7 to 11 cycles. TCRdb reprocessed the 5' RACE reads via MiXCR and lists one record per CDR3 protein. The sample carries 750,000 to 850,000 distinct CDR3 sequences, 20% to 25% recorded once. The same sample was also used in a study of T cells of mothers and their children.

Sequenced sample: blood. Receptors were obtained from a boy under 18 in good health.

This clonotype was detected a few times. This rearrangement joins TRBV20-1 to TRBJ2-7; TRBD1 aligns across 9 bases. J lost 3 bases, V lost 3 bases, and 3 bases had no gene match. CDR3 length equals 13 residues. Germline CDR1 reads DFQATT; CDR2 reads SNEGSKA (reference sequence). The CDR3 nucleotides read TGCAGTGCTAGGACAGGGGGGCTCTACGAGCAGTACTTC. Translated, it gives CSARTGGLYEQYF.

This chain joins TRBV7-3 and TRBJ2-1; 8 bases align to TRBD2. V was clipped by 5 bases and J by 2 bases; unmatched bases: 8. The CDR3 consists of 16 residues. The germline gives CDR1 SGHTA, CDR2 FQGTGA. The CDR3 DNA follows: TGTGCCAGCAGCCTAGGGGGAGCGGGGGCCTACAATGAGCAGTTCTTC. This encodes CASSLGGAGAYNEQFF.

A note on this clonotype: This is likely a read error, given that the CDR3 carries no conserved phenylalanine or tryptophan at its end. The chain recombines TRBV13 with TRBJ2-7; TRBD2 agrees at 7 bases. V was pared by 4 bases and J by 0 bases, with 6 bases of the junction left unmatched. The V gene's germline CDR1 is PRHDT and CDR2 FYEKMQ (reference sequence). CDR3 length equals 15 residues. The CDR3 DNA reads as TGTGCCAGCAGCTCCTGGGGGGGGGGCTCCTACGAGCAGTACTAC. Protein product: CASSSWGGGSYEQYY.

V usage is TRBV20-1 and J usage is TRBJ1-6; 7 bases are a match to TRBD1. The CDR3 runs to 14 residues. Unmatched junction bases numbered 6, after V lost 3 bases and J lost 7 bases. Germline CDR1 is DFQATT and CDR2 is SNEGSKA (reference sequence). The CDR3 DNA reads TGCAGTGCTAGCTGGACAGGAGGCAATTCACCCCTCCACTTT. Protein sequence: CSASWTGGNSPLHF.

The chain combines TRBV20-1 with TRBJ2-4; unclear D gene. The germline V gene has CDR1 DFQATT and CDR2 SNEGSKA (reference sequence). The CDR3 spans 12 residues. Trimming pared 4 bases from V and 2 bases from J, leaving 6 bases between. DNA for the CDR3: TGCAGTGCTACCCCTACCAAAAACATTCAGTACTTC. The encoded protein is CSATPTKNIQYF.

Comment on this clonotype: One junction end does not reproduce the germline sequence, and a read error may be involved. The rearrangement links TRBV12-3 or TRBV12-4 to TRBJ2-5; 14 nucleotides match TRBD2. The CDR3 consists of 16 residues. This CDR3 is CASRLGLAGGQETQYF. The CDR3 region has the DNA TGTGCCAGCAGGTTAGGACTAGCGGGGGGCCAAGAGACCCAGTACTTC.